The clone carrying this TCR beta chain was seen a single time. As yet, its antigen is unknown. This table comes from immunoSEQ multiplex PCR, and its TCRdb copy is limited to in-frame clones, with some not included. The sample holds 110,000 to 150,000 clones, roughly 90% seen once. This entry comes from a study of T cell responses to AZD1222 COVID-19 vaccine. Trimming pared 1 base from V and 0 bases from J, leaving 10 bases between. The CDR3 consists of 15 residues. Per the germline V gene, CDR1 is SEHNR and CDR2 is FQNEAQ (reference sequence). Points from the study as a whole: Increases in Spike-specific TCR breadth and depth were seen after two AZD1222 doses. Along spike, vaccine-associated CD4 TCRs were found throughout, with dominance at 160-218 and 743-854. The reported proportion of spike-specific TCRs targeting unmutated variant regions was nearly half. Donors, mostly white British, included more females; clonal diversity was possibly underestimated.

This specimen was peripheral blood, taken on day 0 of AZD1222 vaccination. This sequence joins TRBV7-9 and TRBJ2-7; D not certain. The clonotype originates from an adult in good health. CDR3 bases: TGTGCCAGCAGCTTAGGCGCGACGGCCTCCTACGAGCAGTACTTC. Its protein is CASSLGATASYEQYF.